The 24 T cell receptor beta chains listed next were all sequenced from one sample in a study of patients and donors after allogeneic stem cell transplantation. TCRdb reanalysed the RT-PCR reads using MiXCR and keeps one entry per CDR3 protein. Of about a million distinct CDR3 sequences listed, roughly 18% are singletons. The sequencing input was blood, either unsorted or a sorted T cell fraction (not recorded which). All receptors come from a human donor who was either an allogeneic HSCT recipient or a stem cell or donor lymphocyte infusion donor (not recorded which). It is not recorded whose cells these are; they may come from a transplant donor.

V gene TRBV6-5 combines with J gene TRBJ2-6; 10 nucleotides line up with TRBD2. Germline loops: CDR1 MNHEY, CDR2 SVGAGI. J lost 0 bases, V lost 1 base, and 3 bases had no gene match. The length of the CDR3 is 18 residues. In DNA, the CDR3 is TGTGCCAGCAGTTACTTTGCTAGCGGGAGCTCTGGGGCCAACGTCCTGACTTTC. Amino acids: CASSYFASGSSGANVLTF.

This chain uses TRBV30 with TRBJ2-1; D possibly corresponds to TRBD2 (5 bases). Per the germline V gene, CDR1 is GTSNPN and CDR2 is SVGIG (reference sequence). The CDR3 totals 12 residues. The ends were cut back, 6 bases at V and 7 bases at J, with 13 bases in the middle. The CDR3: CACSDRGNEQFF. CDR3 coding DNA: TGTGCCTGTTCGGATCGCGGGAATGAGCAGTTCTTC.

This chain links TRBV24-1 with TRBJ2-2; TRBD1 is a possible D gene (6 bases). The V end was cut by 4 bases, the J end by 2 bases, with 19 bases between. Germline values: CDR1 KGHDR, CDR2 SFDVKD. This CDR3 spans 18 amino acids. The CDR3 reads CATSDARFRDKNTGELFF. CDR3 coding DNA: TGTGCCACCAGTGACGCCAGATTCCGGGACAAAAACACCGGGGAGCTGTTTTTT.

This clonotype was counted a few times. V is TRBV20-1 and J is TRBJ2-7; possible D gene TRBD1, 6 bases. Germline lookup yields CDR1 DFQATT and CDR2 SNEGSKA (reference sequence). V lost 0 bases and J lost 6, with 12 bases in between. The CDR3 runs 13 residues. CDR3 sequence reads: CSARETGQIEQYF. The DNA of the CDR3 is TGCAGTGCTAGAGAAACAGGGCAGATCGAGCAGTACTTC.

The chain combines TRBV10-3 with TRBJ1-5, with 9 bases that match TRBD1. Per the germline V gene, CDR1 is ENHRY and CDR2 is SYGVKD. The CDR3 sequence is 14 residues long. V dropped 5 bases and J dropped 4; count of bases not matched to a gene: 3. CDR3 sequence reads: CAISPDRGNQPQHF. DNA of the CDR3: TGTGCCATCAGTCCGGACAGGGGAAATCAGCCCCAGCATTTT.

This clonotype came up a few times. The CDR3 protein is CATNGGGPEAFF. The CDR3, as DNA: TGTGCCACCAACGGGGGGGGTCCCGAAGCTTTCTTT. The rearrangement joins TRBV24-1 to TRBJ1-1, with a weak D call TRBD1 (5 bases). The V and J ends lost 8 bases and 8 bases respectively, with 14 bases between them. The CDR3 spans 12 residues. The germline CDR1 and CDR2 sequences are KGHDR and SFDVKD.

This clonotype was detected a few times. The chain recombines TRBV12-3 or TRBV12-4 with TRBJ1-2; D ambiguous. The CDR3 is 16 residues long. V lost 4 bases and J 1 base, leaving 16 bases between the germline ends. As DNA, the CDR3 is TGTGCCAGCAGTTCCTCCAGTAGGGTGTATAACTATGGCTACACCTTC. Its protein product is CASSSSSRVYNYGYTF.

Many counts were recorded for this clonotype. CDR3 amino acids: CASSFSRGFYEQYF. The CDR3 DNA reads TGTGCCAGCAGTTTCAGCAGGGGGTTCTACGAGCAGTACTTC. The J gene is TRBJ2-7, the V gene TRBV12-3 or TRBV12-4; 7 nucleotides line up with TRBD1. The length of the CDR3 is 14 residues. J gave up 3 bases and V 3 bases, and 5 bases lay outside the gene matches.

This chain connects TRBV5-1 to TRBJ2-3; no clear D gene. Germline CDR1 and CDR2: SGHRS and YFSETQ. The CDR3 consists of 15 residues. V lost 0 bases, J lost 1 base, and 9 bases lay in between. CDR3 sequence: CASSLDDPRTDTQYF. The CDR3, as DNA: TGCGCCAGCAGCTTGGATGACCCTCGCACAGATACGCAGTATTTT.

A few counts support this clonotype. The J gene is TRBJ1-1, the V gene TRBV28; D is perhaps TRBD1 (5 bases). CDR1 is MDHEN and CDR2 is SYDVKM in the germline V gene. V gave up 7 bases and J gave up 1 base, with 16 bases separating them. The CDR3 length is 15 residues. CDR3 coding DNA: TGTGCCAGCATCCCCATGAGAGGGGCGAACACTGAAGCTTTCTTT. This encodes CASIPMRGANTEAFF.

The chain joins TRBV24-1 to TRBJ2-1, with 10 bases lining up with TRBD2. The germline gives CDR1 KGHDR, CDR2 SFDVKD. CDR3 length equals 17 residues. V dropped 4 bases and J dropped 2; count of bases not matched to a gene: 7. The CDR3 nucleotides read TGTGCCACCAGTGACCCAAGCGGGAGGGCCCCCTACAATGAGCAGTTCTTC. Amino acids: CATSDPSGRAPYNEQFF.

In its sample, this clonotype was seen a few times. The V call is TRBV5-1, the J call TRBJ1-1; 9 bases agree with TRBD1. This CDR3 is 14 amino acids long. Germline CDR1 reads SGHRS; CDR2 reads YFSETQ. Losses at the gene ends were 1 base for V and 7 bases for J; bases not matched to a gene: 5. CDR3 residues: CASSLLGQGNEAFF. The CDR3 DNA reads as TGCGCCAGCAGCTTGTTAGGACAGGGGAATGAAGCTTTCTTT.

This clonotype was seen ten or more times. This chain joins TRBV25-1 and TRBJ2-7; D might be TRBD1 or TRBD2, each matching 5 bases. CDR3 length: 13 amino acids. Germline loops: CDR1 MGHDK, CDR2 SYGVNS. The V end lost 1 base, the J end lost 5 bases, and 9 bases lay between the germline ends. CDR3 loop: CASSEWGLDEQYF. For the CDR3, the DNA is TGTGCCAGCAGTGAATGGGGGTTGGACGAGCAGTACTTC.

This clonotype has a handful of counts. The chain carries TRBV5-1 and TRBJ2-1; no firm D call. The CDR3 is 15 amino acids. V lost 1 base to trimming and J lost 5 bases, with 13 bases between them. The germline V gene has CDR1 SGHRS and CDR2 YFSETQ. The CDR3 reads CASSLSSQYNNEQFF. CDR3 nucleotide sequence: TGCGCCAGCAGCTTGTCCTCCCAATATAACAATGAGCAGTTCTTC.

The chain combines TRBV10-3 with TRBJ1-5; D might be TRBD1 (5 bases). The CDR3 has 14 amino acids. Germline V gene data show CDR1 as ENHRY and CDR2 as SYGVKD. V lost 3 bases and J lost 3, with 9 bases in between. The CDR3 DNA sequence: TGTGCCATCAGTGACTCAGGGTCCAATCAGCCCCAGCATTTT. It translates to CAISDSGSNQPQHF.

This clonotype was seen a few times. The chain uses TRBV9 and TRBJ2-5; 7 nucleotides match TRBD2. The CDR3 has 14 residues. CDR1 and CDR2 (germline): SGDLS, YYNGEE. V was clipped by 4 bases and J by 5 bases; unmatched bases: 8. The CDR3 DNA reads TGTGCCAGCAGCCCGATAGCGGGCGGTGAGACCCAGTACTTC. Translating it yields CASSPIAGGETQYF.

The table lists this clonotype with a few counts. The chain is built from TRBV4-2 and TRBJ2-7, with 8 bases identical to TRBD1. Per the germline V gene, CDR1 is LGHNA and CDR2 is YNFKEQ. V gave up 8 bases and J gave up 4 bases; unmatched junction bases: 7. The CDR3 has 13 residues. The CDR3 loop is CASGNRGEYEQYF. CDR3 DNA: TGTGCCAGCGGAAACAGGGGGGAGTACGAGCAGTACTTC.

This chain uses TRBV12-3 or TRBV12-4 with TRBJ2-1; TRBD2 is a possible D gene (5 bases). The V end was cut by 10 bases, the J end by 7 bases, with 17 bases between. The CDR3 runs 13 residues. The CDR3 reads CAITYSGGNEQFF. Written as DNA, the CDR3 is TGTGCCATAACTTACTCGGGCGGGAATGAGCAGTTCTTC.

This clonotype has only a few counts. The chain employs TRBV4-1 and TRBJ1-2; TRBD1 is a possible D gene (5 bases). The CDR3 contains 13 residues. Trimming stripped 3 bases from V and 6 bases from J, with 11 bases between. Germline lookup yields CDR1 MGHRA and CDR2 YSYEKL. The CDR3 DNA is TGCGCCAGCAGCCAGGGAGGGGTGAATGGCTACACCTTC. Translated, it gives CASSQGGVNGYTF.

V usage is TRBV6-2 or TRBV6-3 and J usage is TRBJ2-3; D may be TRBD1 (6 bases). The length of the CDR3 is 15 residues. V dropped 6 bases and J dropped 1 base, with 14 bases sitting between them. CDR1 and CDR2 from the germline V gene are MNHEY and SVGEGT. The CDR3 DNA reads TGTGCCAGCAGCATGACAGGTTTAGGCACAGATACGCAGTATTTT. This translates into CASSMTGLGTDTQYF.

V usage is TRBV9 and J usage is TRBJ2-7; D ambiguous. Germline V lookup: CDR1 SGDLS, CDR2 YYNGEE. Trimming pared 4 bases from V and 4 bases from J, leaving 12 bases between. The CDR3 extends over 13 amino acids. This CDR3 is CASSPVVGYEQYF. The CDR3 region has the DNA TGTGCCAGCAGCCCCGTGGTGGGGTACGAGCAGTACTTC.

This clonotype has more than one count but fewer than ten. V gene TRBV18 combines with J gene TRBJ2-1, with D perhaps TRBD1 (5 bases). This CDR3 is built from 16 residues. Trimming left V 0 bases short and J 6 bases short, with 15 bases between. Germline V lookup: CDR1 KGHSH, CDR2 LQKENI. DNA of the CDR3: TGTGCCAGCTCACCACCGAACTCGCTACAGGTCAATGAGCAGTTCTTC. The encoded protein is CASSPPNSLQVNEQFF.

This chain connects TRBV30 to TRBJ1-1, with D unresolved. The length of the CDR3 is 13 residues. Germline CDR1 GTSNPN, CDR2 SVGIG (reference sequence). V lost 4 bases, J lost 3 bases, and 12 bases lay in between. CDR3 bases: TGTGCCTGGACACATTTTTCGGACACTGAAGCTTTCTTT. The encoded protein is CAWTHFSDTEAFF.

The genes are TRBV11-3 and TRBJ2-5; 9 bases match TRBD1. The CDR3 spans 16 residues. Germline loops: CDR1 SGHNT, CDR2 YENEEA. The V gene end was trimmed by 5 bases and the J gene end by 4 bases; junction bases not matched to a gene: 11. For the CDR3, the DNA is TGTGCCAGCAGCCCTAGCCGGACAGGGGCCTTAGAGACCCAGTACTTC. Encoded protein: CASSPSRTGALETQYF.